This is a list of T cell receptor beta chains from one sample in a study of blood T cells in healthy people across ages. MiXCR, run by TCRdb on the 5' RACE reads, gives a single entry per CDR3 protein. The table records hundreds of thousands of distinct CDR3 sequences, 21% of them present only once. The material sequenced was blood. The receptors here all came from a man between 65 and 80 years old in good health. The CDR3 runs from the conserved cysteine through the conserved F or W.

v_gene: TRBV7-3
CDR3aa: CASSIGGSSYNEQFF

v_gene: TRBV30
CDR3aa: CAWSVGGGAQQFF

v_gene: TRBV18
CDR3aa: CASSPSLAGTSYEQYF

v_gene: TRBV7-2
CDR3aa: CASSLISGTYGYTF

v_gene: TRBV5-1
CDR3aa: CASREAEGLWELFF

v_gene: TRBV5-1
CDR3aa: CASSLGNSGTEAFF

v_gene: TRBV9
CDR3aa: CASSVLGRIQETQYF

v_gene: TRBV4-3
CDR3aa: CASSQDHRTLQETQYF

v_gene: TRBV12-3/TRBV12-4
CDR3aa: CASSFEPGRGYGYTF

v_gene: TRBV20-1
CDR3aa: CSSRQGAYEQYF

v_gene: TRBV28
CDR3aa: CASTLGRAFEQFF

v_gene: TRBV4-3
CDR3aa: CASSQDRRASGELFF

v_gene: TRBV12-3/TRBV12-4
CDR3aa: CAGSFSGPSSYEQYF

v_gene: TRBV2
CDR3aa: CASSEDSYGYTF

v_gene: TRBV20-1
CDR3aa: CSAIAGGAYNEQLF

v_gene: TRBV28
CDR3aa: CATSGRETYEQYF

v_gene: TRBV12-3/TRBV12-4
CDR3aa: CASSFPSETQYF

v_gene: TRBV3-1
CDR3aa: CASSRGQATNEKLLF

v_gene: TRBV7-6
CDR3aa: CATGSREEQYF

v_gene: TRBV20-1
CDR3aa: CSARDQWLETQYF

v_gene: TRBV12-3/TRBV12-4
CDR3aa: CASSQPRDAYNSPLHF

v_gene: TRBV9
CDR3aa: CASSETGTFGTDTQYF

v_gene: TRBV4-2
CDR3aa: CASSQESGVNSPLHF

v_gene: TRBV24-1
CDR3aa: CATSDPYLGQGDNEQFF

v_gene: TRBV6-1
CDR3aa: CASSERTGGSQPQHF

v_gene: TRBV7-8
CDR3aa: CASSYDSSSNQPQHF

v_gene: TRBV13
CDR3aa: CASSSDRARDEQYF

v_gene: TRBV20-1
CDR3aa: CSALDREETQYF

v_gene: TRBV2
CDR3aa: CASSDKQSYNEQFF

v_gene: TRBV4-1
CDR3aa: CARNRDTCYEQYF

v_gene: TRBV6-2/TRBV6-3
CDR3aa: CASSYSIVRGIDEQFF

v_gene: TRBV5-1
CDR3aa: CASSLDPGPAFF

v_gene: TRBV9
CDR3aa: CASSVGSGQGNEKLFF

v_gene: TRBV7-3
CDR3aa: CACSLTGPGQSGEKLFF

v_gene: TRBV3-1
CDR3aa: CASSDRLAINNEQFF

v_gene: TRBV5-1
CDR3aa: CASSSSGPPNTEAFF

v_gene: TRBV7-6
CDR3aa: CASSLLTVPLPEAFF

v_gene: TRBV29-1
CDR3aa: CSVDKGRDEQYF

v_gene: TRBV6-4
CDR3aa: CASSRAGGYNEQFF

v_gene: TRBV20-1
CDR3aa: CSARETGFPTGELFF

v_gene: TRBV20-1
CDR3aa: CSASPRGLHEQYF

v_gene: TRBV20-1
CDR3aa: CSASRGDADTQYF

v_gene: TRBV12-3/TRBV12-4
CDR3aa: CASSFAPGQGETQYF

v_gene: TRBV20-1
CDR3aa: CSAVGGSTDTQYF

v_gene: TRBV6-5
CDR3aa: CASVDRAYEQYF

v_gene: TRBV29-1
CDR3aa: CSVEGADQWETQYF

v_gene: TRBV6-5
CDR3aa: CASSGSTGLQQYF